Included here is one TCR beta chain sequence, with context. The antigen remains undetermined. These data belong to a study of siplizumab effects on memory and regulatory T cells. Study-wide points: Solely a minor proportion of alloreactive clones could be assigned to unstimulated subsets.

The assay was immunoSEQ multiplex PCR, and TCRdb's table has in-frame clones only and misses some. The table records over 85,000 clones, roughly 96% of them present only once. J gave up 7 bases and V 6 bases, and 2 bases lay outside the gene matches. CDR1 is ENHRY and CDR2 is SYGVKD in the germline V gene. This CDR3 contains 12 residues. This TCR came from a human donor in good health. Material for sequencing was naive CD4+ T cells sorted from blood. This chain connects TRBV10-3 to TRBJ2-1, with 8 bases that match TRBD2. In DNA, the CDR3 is TGTGCCATCAGCCCGGGAGGGAATGAGCAGTTCTTC. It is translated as CAISPGGNEQFF.